The 19 T cell receptor beta chains below were found in one sample sequenced in a study of blood T cells in healthy people across ages. Alongside a J-beta primer mix, a sample-barcoded 5' primer served in a second PCR lasting roughly 7 to 11 cycles. TCRdb analysed the 5' RACE reads with MiXCR anew, one entry per CDR3 protein. The sample gives some 1,500,000 distinct CDR3 sequences, 35% to 45% of which show up once; about 4% is in the top ten. The sequenced material came from blood. Receptor source: a woman aged 18-29 years in good health.

The DNA of the CDR3 is TGTGCCAGCAGCTGGAGTGTTATCTCGCGGTACACAGATACGCAGTATTTT. Protein: CASSWSVISRYTDTQYF. V usage is TRBV5-6 and J usage is TRBJ2-3; the D is unclear. The V gene's germline CDR1 is SGHDT and CDR2 YYEEEE. The CDR3 sequence is 17 residues long. V was shortened by 3 bases and J by 2 bases, with 19 bases between the two germline ends.

In this sample, this clonotype turned up a few times. The chain recombines TRBV4-3 with TRBJ2-1; TRBD2 agrees at 11 bases. This CDR3 is built from 18 residues. Losses at the gene ends were 4 bases for V and 0 bases for J; bases not matched to a gene: 8. Germline V gene data show CDR1 as LGHNA and CDR2 as YSLEER. DNA of the CDR3: TGCGCCAGCAGCCGTCCTACTAGCGGGGGCCACTCCTACAATGAGCAGTTCTTC. Protein sequence: CASSRPTSGGHSYNEQFF.

The chain couples TRBV29-1 to TRBJ2-5; no firm D call. Germline CDR1 is SQVTM and CDR2 is ANQGSEA. Trimming took 0 bases from V and 0 from J, leaving 5 bases between them. This CDR3 comprises 13 residues. The CDR3 is CSVEETYQETQYF. DNA for the CDR3: TGCAGCGTTGAAGAGACATACCAAGAGACCCAGTACTTC.

On this clonotype itself: Its ends do not fully match the called genes, so a read error is possible. This chain links TRBV7-9 with TRBJ1-2; D might be TRBD1 (6 bases). The CDR3 loop spans 16 amino acids. CDR1 is SEHNR and CDR2 is FQNEAQ in the germline V gene (reference sequence). In nucleotides, the CDR3 is TGTGCCACCAGCTTAGCTCCAGACAGGACCAACTATGGCTACACCTTC. Protein product: CATSLAPDRTNYGYTF.

The chain carries TRBV15 and TRBJ1-1, with a tentative D call TRBD1 (6 bases). The CDR3 spans 15 residues. Germline CDR1 and CDR2: LNHNV and YYDKDF (reference sequence). V lost 6 bases and J lost 4, with 18 bases in between. CDR3: CATRGAQSVGTEAFF. The CDR3 DNA reads as TGTGCCACCAGGGGGGCACAGTCGGTGGGCACTGAAGCTTTCTTT.

The gene calls are TRBV2 and TRBJ2-3, with a tentative D call TRBD2 (5 bases). The germline V and J ends were trimmed by 8 bases and 3 bases, with 15 bases remaining between them. Germline values: CDR1 SNHLY, CDR2 FYNNEI. The CDR3 runs 14 residues. CDR3 loop: CASPSRGATDTQYF. DNA for the CDR3: TGTGCCAGCCCCAGCCGGGGAGCTACAGATACGCAGTATTTT. Together with reference TRBV2 and TRBJ2-3, the CDR3 gives the full variable domain: EPEVTQTPSHQVTQMGQEVILRCVPISNHLYFYWYRQILGQKVEFLVSFYNNEISEKSEIFDDQFSVERPDGSNFTLKIRSTKLEDSAMYFCASPSRGATDTQYFGPGTRLTVL.

The chain employs TRBV27 and TRBJ2-7, with D uncertain. CDR1 and CDR2 (germline): MNHEY, SMNVEV (reference sequence). V lost 4 bases, J lost 6 bases, and 13 bases lay in between. This CDR3 contains 13 residues. The CDR3 DNA reads TGTGCCAGCAGTTGGCCGAATTTGAGCGAGCAGTACTTC. Protein: CASSWPNLSEQYF.

This chain joins TRBV25-1 and TRBJ1-2; D unclear. V gave up 1 base and J gave up 6 bases, with 12 bases separating them. The CDR3 length is 14 residues. Looked up from germline, CDR1 is MGHDK and CDR2 is SYGVNS. The CDR3 loop reads CASSEWGGYDGYTF. CDR3 sequence (DNA): TGTGCCAGCAGTGAATGGGGAGGGTATGATGGCTACACCTTC.

This clonotype was observed many times. Written as DNA, the CDR3 is TGTGCCATCAGTGTGGGACAGGGGGCTGGCTACACCTTC. Translated: CAISVGQGAGYTF. The chain uses TRBV10-3 and TRBJ1-2, with TRBD1 identical over 12 bases. V lost 4 bases and J lost 7; bases outside the gene matches: 1. The germline V gene has CDR1 ENHRY and CDR2 SYGVKD. This CDR3 comprises 13 residues.

This clonotype appeared a single time. The V and J genes are TRBV9 and TRBJ2-7; D not resolved. The CDR3 length is 15 residues. V was clipped by 0 bases and J by 1 base, with 11 bases between them. The germline CDR1 and CDR2 sequences are SGDLS and YYNGEE. CDR3 amino acids: CASSVGSEPSYEQYF. Here the CDR3 DNA reads TGTGCCAGCAGCGTAGGGTCAGAACCTTCCTACGAGCAGTACTTC.

This clonotype was observed a handful of times. This chain connects TRBV7-2 to TRBJ2-3; the match to TRBD2 covers 10 bases. This CDR3 is 17 amino acids long. CDR1 SGHTA and CDR2 FQGNSA come from the germline V gene. Trimming took 5 bases from V and 2 from J; bases not matched to a gene: 10. The CDR3 sequence is CASSRKRGGSNTDTQYF. Here the CDR3 DNA reads TGTGCCAGCAGCAGGAAGCGGGGGGGGTCTAACACAGATACGCAGTATTTT.

About this clonotype: Its ends do not fully match the called genes, so a read error is possible. The gene calls are TRBV6-1 and TRBJ1-4; D is uncertain. The CDR3 runs to 14 residues. Germline V gene data show CDR1 as MNHNS and CDR2 as SASEGT. The CDR3 region has the DNA TGTGCCAGCAACCGGGAGAGGTATAATGAAAAACCGTTTTTT. The encoded protein is CASNRERYNEKPFF.

This chain uses TRBV4-1 with TRBJ1-5; D unresolved. Germline V lookup: CDR1 MGHRA, CDR2 YSYEKL. Deletions cut 0 bases from V and 4 bases from J, with 16 bases between. The length of the CDR3 is 17 residues. The CDR3 coding sequence is TGCGCCAGCAGCCAAGATCTAATAGAAACGGGTAATCAGCCCCAGCATTTT. Protein: CASSQDLIETGNQPQHF.

The rearrangement uses TRBV20-1 and TRBJ1-6; a weak D match, TRBD1 (5 bases). This CDR3 contains 13 residues. Germline V gene sequence: CDR1 DFQATT, CDR2 SNEGSKA (reference sequence). V lost 2 bases, J lost 6 bases, and 8 bases lay in between. The CDR3 is CSARQGFNSPLHF. The CDR3 coding sequence is TGCAGTGCTAGACAGGGTTTTAATTCACCCCTCCACTTT.

The chain links TRBV20-1 to TRBJ2-3; D remains ambiguous. The CDR3 runs to 11 residues. Trimming stripped 3 bases from V and 7 bases from J, with 8 bases between. Per germline, CDR1 DFQATT and CDR2 SNEGSKA (reference sequence). The CDR3, as DNA: TGCAGTGCTAGGGAACTAAATACGCAGTATTTT. Residues: CSARELNTQYF.

The rearrangement joins TRBV5-1 to TRBJ2-1; D is unclear. From germline, CDR1 is SGHRS and CDR2 YFSETQ. V was shortened by 1 base and J by 0 bases, with 11 bases between the two germline ends. CDR3 length equals 16 residues. The CDR3: CASSLPKVSSYNEQFF. As DNA, the CDR3 is TGCGCCAGCAGCTTGCCGAAAGTTAGCTCCTACAATGAGCAGTTCTTC.

The V call is TRBV27, the J call TRBJ2-1, with TRBD2 matching over 9 bases. The CDR3 covers 17 residues. V lost 0 bases, J lost 4 bases, and 7 bases stayed unmatched. CDR1 MNHEY and CDR2 SMNVEV come from the germline V gene (reference sequence). The CDR3 coding sequence is TGTGCCAGCAGTTTATCGCCGGGACTAGCTTCTTACAATGAGCAGTTCTTC. Amino acids: CASSLSPGLASYNEQFF.

This clonotype was seen more than once but under ten times. This chain joins TRBV7-2 and TRBJ2-5, with D hard to call. The V gene's germline CDR1 is SGHTA and CDR2 FQGNSA. V was shortened by 1 base and J by 10 bases, with 7 bases between the two germline ends. This CDR3 has 11 amino acids. The CDR3 loop is CASSLETYQYF. The CDR3 nucleotides read TGTGCCAGCAGCTTAGAGACATACCAGTACTTC. Drawing the rest from reference TRBV7-2 and TRBJ2-5, the complete variable domain is GAGVSQSPSNKVTEKGKDVELRCDPISGHTALYWYRQSLGQGLEFLIYFQGNSAPDKSGLPSDRFSAERTGGSVSTLTIQRTQQEDSAVYLCASSLETYQYFGPGTRLLVL.

This clonotype came up a few times. V usage is TRBV6-2 or TRBV6-3 and J usage is TRBJ2-1, with 10 bases lining up with TRBD2. J gave up 0 bases and V 6 bases, and 8 bases lay outside the gene matches. From germline, CDR1 is MNHEY and CDR2 SVGEGT. The CDR3 is made up of 17 amino acids. The chain's CDR3 is CASRPSGRPFSYNEQFF. In nucleotides, the CDR3 is TGTGCCAGCAGACCTAGCGGGAGACCCTTCTCCTACAATGAGCAGTTCTTC.